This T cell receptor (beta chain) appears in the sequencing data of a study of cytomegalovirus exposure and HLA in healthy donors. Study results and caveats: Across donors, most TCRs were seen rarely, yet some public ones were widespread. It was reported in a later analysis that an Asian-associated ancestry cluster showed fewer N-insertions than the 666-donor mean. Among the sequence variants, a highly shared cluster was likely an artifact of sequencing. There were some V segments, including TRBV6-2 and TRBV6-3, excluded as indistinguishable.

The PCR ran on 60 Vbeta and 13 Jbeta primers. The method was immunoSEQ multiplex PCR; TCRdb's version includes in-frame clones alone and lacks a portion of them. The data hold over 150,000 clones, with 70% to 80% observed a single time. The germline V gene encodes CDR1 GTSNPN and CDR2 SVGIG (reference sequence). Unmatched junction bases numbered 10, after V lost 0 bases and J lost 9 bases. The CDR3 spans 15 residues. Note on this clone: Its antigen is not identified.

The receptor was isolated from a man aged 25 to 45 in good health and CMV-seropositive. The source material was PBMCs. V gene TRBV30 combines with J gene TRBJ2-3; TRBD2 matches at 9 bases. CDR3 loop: CAWSVRGGALGTQYF. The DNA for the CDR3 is TGTGCCTGGAGTGTACGCGGGGGGGCCCTGGGAACGCAGTATTTT.